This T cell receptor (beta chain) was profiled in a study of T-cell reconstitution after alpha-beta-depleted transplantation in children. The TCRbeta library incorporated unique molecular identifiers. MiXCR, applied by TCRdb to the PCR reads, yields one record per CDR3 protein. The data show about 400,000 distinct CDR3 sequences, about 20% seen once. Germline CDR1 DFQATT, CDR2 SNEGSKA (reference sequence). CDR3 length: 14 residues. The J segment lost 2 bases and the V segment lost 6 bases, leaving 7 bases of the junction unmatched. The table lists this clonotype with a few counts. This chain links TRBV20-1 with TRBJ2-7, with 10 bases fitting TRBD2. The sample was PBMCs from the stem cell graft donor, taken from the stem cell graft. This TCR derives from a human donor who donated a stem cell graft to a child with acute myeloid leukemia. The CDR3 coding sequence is TGCAGTGCCGTTACTAGCGGGACAGCCTACGAGCAGTACTTC. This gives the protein CSAVTSGTAYEQYF.